This TCR beta chain was documented in a study of cytomegalovirus exposure and HLA in healthy donors (dated by TCRdb to about 2017). Regarding the research as a whole: According to an earlier analysis of 587 of the donors, 150 million to 200 million T cells yielded approximately 120 million unique TCR beta sequences and 276 Gb of sequence data. Around 320 gigabases of sequencing data and approximately 80 million unique TCR sequences were included in an early release covering 500 to 750 HLA-typed donors. Of the 300 to 400 genotyped donors, around 81% fell in the genetic ancestry cluster associated with self-reported Caucasian donors. The study aimed to test whether cataloging public T cell receptors could reveal signatures of past pathogen exposure. The T cell repertoires of 666 subjects were profiled by immunosequencing and related to cytomegalovirus serostatus. Besides the first cohort of more than 650 subjects, a separate validation cohort made up of 120 different subjects was used. High-throughput TCR immunosequencing, statistical association of individual TCRs with disease status, and machine learning were combined to predict cytomegalovirus infection status. A later analysis re-examined previously published TCR beta repertoires from hundreds of donors and added high-resolution HLA genotyping to investigate patterns of TCR occurrence. The later analysis used no new phenotypic data to find candidate immune exposures, relying instead on TCR beta sequences and their occurrence across donors. An earlier analysis of around 640 of the donors used high-throughput TCR beta sequencing to judge whether each TCR beta V gene segment behaved as functional or pseudogenic. Donor age, sex, ethnicity and CMV serostatus were collected together with the repertoire data. A later genetic analysis took genome-wide SNP genotypes for about 55% of the 666 donors and used that subset as a discovery cohort. All discovery cohort repertoires had been generated on a single sequencing platform. Class I and class II HLA loci were covered by the typing at four-digit resolution. Typing coverage varied by locus: roughly 629-640 donors for A, B, C, DRB1 and DQB1; more than 500 for DQA1; more than 600 for DPA1; roughly 450 for DPB1. Several DR-DQ haplotypes were handled as single units for association and clustering because linkage in the cohort was strong. On average, approximately 250,000 unique TCR beta nucleotide sequences were sequenced per donor among 398 genotyped donors of the cohort, with around 19% of those sequences being non-productive.

Library method: the immunoSEQ multiplex PCR assay. For the multiplex PCR, a mixture combining 60 forward primers for TCR Vbeta segments and 13 reverse primers for TCR Jbeta segments was used. The CDR3 region of rearranged TCR beta genes was amplified from genomic DNA by a multiplex PCR assay. The amplified TCR beta libraries were sequenced on the Illumina HiSeq System as 87-base-pair reads. In the paper's pipeline: A later analysis tallied 75 million to 95 million unique TCR beta chains across the 666 repertoires, and around 10 million of those chains were shared by two or more donors. To remove PCR and sequencing errors, raw reads were error-corrected and collapsed into unique sequences using a nearest-neighbor algorithm that merged closely related sequences. V, D and J gene segments were assigned by aligning CDR3 sequences to IMGT reference sequences. Each retained sequence needed at least a six-nucleotide match to both a V gene segment and a J gene segment. A rearrangement counted as productive if the CDR3 had no stop codons and remained in frame with V and J, and every other rearrangement counted as non-productive. CDR3 was defined according to IMGT convention as the region running from the second conserved V-encoded cysteine to the conserved J-encoded phenylalanine. Sequences without an unambiguous match to a single V gene segment were excluded from the earlier analysis of 450 to 650 of the donors. In an earlier analysis of around 600 of the donors, V segments were called functional above 56.7% productive rearrangements and were called segregating when the between-donor standard deviation exceeded 5%. A statistical classification framework was built to diagnose cytomegalovirus status from the catalog of TCR beta chain sequences. A later analysis assigned V and J genes by comparing TCR nucleotide sequences with IMGT/GENE-DB human TR gene sequences. A later analysis assigned CDR3 sequences and most-parsimonious VDJ recombination scenarios with the TCRdist pipeline. In a later analysis, each TCR beta chain was defined by its CDR3 amino acid sequence together with its V-gene family, and reads without a unique V-gene family were excluded. In a later analysis, 450 to 600 highly shared, low-generation-probability nucleotide sequences were removed to address suspected cross-contamination and a sequencing artifact. A later analysis calculated a clonal expansion index for each public chain from normalized within-repertoire ranks of inferred template counts. A later analysis computed generation probabilities with a VDJ recombination model fitted to out-of-frame rearrangements, and checked the results against IGoR. In a later analysis, TCR-TCR, TCR-HLA and TCR-CMV co-occurrence was scored with hypergeometric tests, and a repertoire-size bias correction was applied to TCR pairs. To estimate false discovery rates, a later analysis permuted the HLA or CMV assignments 20 times. In a later analysis, co-occurring TCRs were grouped with DBSCAN, and TCRdist sequence similarity was added when clustering was performed within HLA-allele-positive subsets. Repertoires with fewer than 30,000 or more than 120,000 public chains were left out of co-occurrence clustering, as were five repertoires with anomalous nucleotide sharing. Imported from immuneACCESS, the table was reduced by TCRdb to in-frame sequences with V and J called. These copies leave out some clones; in studies compared against another copy, an unresolved V gene accounts for under half, and the cause of the remainder is not known. V, J and clone size are taken as reported in that table, and D and trimming were inferred from the DNA itself. The sample has 90,000 to 140,000 clones on record, approximately 16% of them singletons. The ten biggest clones cover 0.83% of the sample.

For this chain, trimming is 6 bases at the V end and 0 bases at the J end, and the number of junction bases without a gene match is 1. The CDR3 region is 13 residues in length, termini included. The sequence is cut down to CDR3 DNA, 39 bases in frame from base 1. The germline V gene specifies SQVTM as CDR1 and ANQGSEA as CDR2. On this clone: The antigen it binds to is not known. This likely comes from a read error, as the CDR3 has no conserved phenylalanine or tryptophan at its end.

The investigation overall reported the following: In a later analysis, HLA-associated TCR beta chains showed more clonal expansion and lower generation probabilities than non-associated chains that were equally common. An association between a missense DCLRE1C variant and V-gene and J-gene trimming of TCR beta chains was found in a later genetic analysis and replicated in an independent cohort. Correlated functional status among segregating V segments might reflect linkage disequilibrium, but an unknown experimental factor could not be ruled out. In both the original and validation cohorts, the classifier was reported to diagnose cytomegalovirus status with high specificity and sensitivity. According to a later genetic analysis, donors in an Asian-associated ancestry cluster had fewer N-insertions in productive TCRs than the approximately 610-donor mean. According to a later analysis, TCR association rates differed among HLA loci, with DRB1 alleles showing the most associated TCRs and HLA-C alleles showing the fewest. The authors suggested that the approach could potentially be extended to other disease states and immunological phenotypes. In the study, approximately 160 TCR beta chains were listed as associated with cytomegalovirus. A group of highly shared sequence variants was considered likely to be a technical artifact of the sequencing pipeline. A further reported finding was that TCR beta sequences accurately predicted the HLA-A and HLA-B alleles for most subjects in the first cohort. Because counts were too low, roughly 16 rarely observed V segments, including chromosome 9 orphons, were excluded from the earlier analysis of under 650 of the donors. At a false discovery rate of 0.05, a later analysis linked fewer than 20,000 TCR beta sequences to specific HLA alleles. For the cohort, immune exposure information was limited to CMV serostatus. In vitro tests confirmed that three of the cytomegalovirus-associated TCR beta chains recognize cytomegalovirus antigens. According to a later analysis, most CMV-associated TCR beta chains appeared to be HLA-restricted, and the HLA associations seemed to be driven largely by CMV exposure. Assigning TCR associations to individual alleles was difficult when HLA alleles, especially DR and DQ, strongly co-occurred. Most TCR sequences were observed very rarely across donors, whereas some public TCRs were present in many individuals. This cohort had only TCR beta chains sequenced, and the lack of alpha or paired-chain data limited which features could be detected. Roughly uniform sequencing depth across donors was assumed in presence/absence analyses, although this assumption may not hold. In an earlier analysis of around 500 of the donors, most TCR beta V segments appeared in productive rearrangements about 87% or about 30% of the time, broadly matching IMGT annotations. According to a later analysis, parvovirus B19, influenza, CMV and Epstein-Barr virus appeared linked to several top co-occurrence clusters. Because some donors lacked HLA typing at each locus, the association tests relied only on the typed subset. Some IMGT-functional V segments, including TRBV6-2 and TRBV6-3, could not be told apart with the 87-base-pair reads, so those segments were excluded.

In total, about 650 healthy bone marrow donors made up the cohort. At the time of sampling, all cohort members were nominally healthy, though unrecorded immune exposures were likely present. The donor was CMV seronegative and was included in the group of several hundred seronegative cohort members. A peripheral blood sample was collected from each donor, and TCR beta sequencing was performed on peripheral blood mononuclear cells. Genomic DNA was extracted from the blood cell samples with the Qiagen DNeasy Blood Extraction Kit. The sequence was obtained from a female donor in good health and CMV-seronegative. The V and J genes are TRBV29-1 and TRBJ1-3; 8 middle bases align to TRBD1. Sequenced sample: PBMCs. The CDR3 protein sequence reads: CSVGQGSGNTIYV. The nucleotide sequence is TGCAGCGTCGGACAGGGCTCTGGAAACACCATATATGTT.